This T cell receptor beta chain was recorded in a study of T cell repertoires in cytomegalovirus infection. The CDR3 totals 15 residues. Germline V gene lookup returns CDR1 MNHNS and CDR2 SASEGT. With V trimmed by 6 bases and J by 7 bases, 12 bases remained unmatched. Study-wide results and caveats: In two of eight donors, the top clonotype was HLA-C-restricted CMV-specific.

This clonotype is deemed medium-sized. Its cognate antigen is unknown. TCRdb re-derived calls from the reads in MiXCR, one entry per CDR3 protein. The sample gives under 70,000 distinct CDR3 sequences, 25% to 40% of which show up once; 70% is in the top ten. Sequences were obtained from PBMCs, sequenced either directly or after in vitro stimulation (not recorded which). The clonotype originates from a human donor in good health (CMV status not recorded). Some clones in this sample may be carry-over from other donors' samples. This rearrangement joins TRBV6-1 to TRBJ1-5, with 7 bases aligning to TRBD1. Written as DNA, the CDR3 is TGTGCCAGCAGACCCCTGACCGGAGGGGGCCAGCCCCAGCATTTT. The encoded protein is CASRPLTGGGQPQHF.